The 19 T cell receptor beta chains below come from one sample, sequenced in a study of blood T cell repertoires in COVID-19. The repertoire was sequenced with immunoSEQ multiplex PCR; TCRdb's copy has only in-frame clones and lacks some. The table shows 300,000 to 400,000 clones, with approximately 81% occurring only once. The sequencing sample was made of PBMCs or T cells enriched from blood (not recorded which). The receptors come from a woman in her twenties or thirties who had been exposed to COVID-19.

The chain recombines TRBV6-1 with TRBJ1-5; 10 nucleotides align to TRBD1. The CDR3 length is 16 residues. Germline values: CDR1 MNHNS, CDR2 SASEGT. Trimming took 4 bases from V and 5 from J; bases not matched to a gene: 8. CDR3 residues: CASSAMTGGYDQPQHF. The CDR3 DNA follows: TGTGCCAGCAGTGCCATGACAGGGGGCTATGATCAGCCCCAGCATTTT.

The gene calls are TRBV30 and TRBJ2-3; TRBD2 matches at 9 bases. Germline V gene sequence: CDR1 GTSNPN, CDR2 SVGIG (reference sequence). V was clipped by 3 bases and J by 4 bases; unmatched bases: 8. CDR3 size: 15 residues. CDR3 amino acids: CAWSPGLATADTQYF. The CDR3 nucleotides are TGTGCCTGGAGCCCAGGACTAGCGACGGCAGATACGCAGTATTTT.

The J gene is TRBJ2-3, the V gene TRBV5-1; D possibly corresponds to TRBD2 (6 bases). V lost 1 base and J 4 bases, leaving 13 bases between the germline ends. The CDR3 is 15 amino acids. The germline V gene encodes CDR1 SGHRS and CDR2 YFSETQ. The CDR3 DNA follows: TGCGCCAGCAGCTTGCGGGACTTTGCGTCAGATACGCAGTATTTT. Its translation: CASSLRDFASDTQYF.

This clone was found once. The chain is built from TRBV7-2 and TRBJ2-1; no definite D call. The germline V gene encodes CDR1 SGHTA and CDR2 FQGNSA. This CDR3 is built from 17 residues. Trimming took 5 bases from V and 8 from J, leaving 25 bases between them. CDR3 nucleotides: TGTGCCAGCAGCCCCCAAGGAGCTCACTCGATGGCCTATGAGCAGTTCTTC. Translating it yields CASSPQGAHSMAYEQFF.

This clone was seen only once. A much more abundant neighbour one base away suggests this may be a read error. The chain carries TRBV7-6 and TRBJ1-1; possible D gene TRBD1, 5 bases. This CDR3 contains 13 residues. The germline gives CDR1 SGHVS, CDR2 FNYEAQ. Trimming took 4 bases from V and 1 from J, leaving 7 bases between them. The DNA for the CDR3 is TGTGCCAGCAGCTCAGGGCCGAACACTGAAGCTTTCTTT. It translates to CASSSGPNTEAFF.

The chain uses TRBV4-2 and TRBJ2-1; TRBD1 agrees at 11 bases. V shed 0 bases and J 6 bases; nucleotides not matched to a gene: 4. CDR1 LGHNA and CDR2 YNFKEQ come from the germline V gene. The CDR3 sequence is 16 residues long. The CDR3 sequence is CASSQDPGTGGNEQFF. The CDR3 DNA is TGTGCCAGCAGCCAAGATCCCGGGACAGGGGGCAATGAGCAGTTCTTC.

The genes are TRBV5-5 and TRBJ2-7; the D gene is possibly TRBD1 (6 bases). CDR1 and CDR2 from the germline V gene are SGHKS and YYEKEE (reference sequence). The CDR3 has 14 residues. Deletions cut 4 bases from V and 6 bases from J, with 17 bases between. Here the CDR3 DNA reads TGTGCCAGCAGCCCCCGTTTACAGGGCGGCGAGCAGTACTTC. Translation gives CASSPRLQGGEQYF.

DNA for the CDR3: TGTGCCAGCAGCCTCCCCCGGGCCGGGGGGGCCCACGAGCAGTACTTC. Its translation: CASSLPRAGGAHEQYF. The rearrangement links TRBV13 to TRBJ2-7, with 8 bases lining up with TRBD2. The CDR3 consists of 16 residues. Trimming cost V 5 bases and J 5 bases; bases outside gene matches: 14. CDR1 is PRHDT and CDR2 is FYEKMQ in the germline V gene (reference sequence).

V usage is TRBV14 and J usage is TRBJ2-5, with TRBD2 as a possible D gene (6 bases). This CDR3 spans 22 amino acids. CDR1 SGHDN and CDR2 FVKESK come from the germline V gene. V was cut by 0 bases and J by 2 bases, with 31 bases left in between. CDR3 in DNA: TGTGCCAGCAGCCAAGATCCTCGGTTATTCGGGGGACTCAAAGGAGGGCAAGAGACCCAGTACTTC. This translates into CASSQDPRLFGGLKGGQETQYF.

Only a few counts were recorded for this clone. The V and J genes are TRBV18 and TRBJ2-3; possibly TRBD2 for D (6 bases). CDR1 KGHSH and CDR2 LQKENI come from the germline V gene. V lost 3 bases, J lost 4 bases, and 14 bases lay in between. This CDR3 comprises 15 residues. CDR3: CASSPRQGGSDTQYF. The CDR3 nucleotides read TGTGCCAGCTCACCCAGGCAGGGAGGATCAGATACGCAGTATTTT.

The V gene is TRBV7-2, the J gene TRBJ1-2, with D perhaps matching TRBD1 (5 bases). This CDR3 is built from 17 residues. The ends were cut back, 1 base at V and 8 bases at J, with 23 bases in the middle. Germline V gives CDR1 SGHTA, CDR2 FQGNSA. The DNA of the CDR3 is TGTGCCAGCAGCTTAGATTTCCGGGGGGAGGGGCAGAGGGGCTACACCTTC. Amino acids: CASSLDFRGEGQRGYTF.

This chain links TRBV9 with TRBJ2-1, with 11 bases aligning to TRBD2. J lost 5 bases, V lost 4 bases, and 5 bases had no gene match. Looked up from germline, CDR1 is SGDLS and CDR2 is YYNGEE. The CDR3 has 15 residues. This CDR3 is CASSPGLAVDNEQFF. As DNA, the CDR3 is TGTGCCAGCAGCCCGGGACTAGCGGTTGACAATGAGCAGTTCTTC.

This chain joins TRBV6-2 or TRBV6-3 and TRBJ1-5, with D perhaps matching TRBD1 (6 bases). Germline CDR1 is MNHEY and CDR2 is SVGEGT. The CDR3 consists of 14 residues. The V end lost 6 bases, the J end lost 7 bases, and 16 bases lay between the germline ends. The DNA for the CDR3 is TGTGCCAGCAGCACCGACAGGTATTTCCAGCCCCAGCATTTT. It translates to CASSTDRYFQPQHF.

CDR3 sequence: CASSMTSGRARYEQYF. In DNA, the CDR3 is TGTGCCAGCAGTATGACTAGCGGGAGGGCCCGATACGAGCAGTACTTC. The rearrangement uses TRBV2 and TRBJ2-7, with TRBD2 identical over 14 bases. The CDR3 extends over 16 amino acids. The V segment lost 5 bases and the J segment 4 bases; nucleotides outside the gene matches: 7. Germline V gene sequence: CDR1 SNHLY, CDR2 FYNNEI. Based on the CDR3 plus reference TRBV2 and TRBJ2-7, the full variable domain is EPEVTQTPSHQVTQMGQEVILRCVPISNHLYFYWYRQILGQKVEFLVSFYNNEISEKSEIFDDQFSVERPDGSNFTLKIRSTKLEDSAMYFCASSMTSGRARYEQYFGPGTRLTVT.

The chain couples TRBV30 to TRBJ1-2; D is unresolved. The length of the CDR3 is 12 residues. Trimming stripped 0 bases from V and 4 bases from J, with 6 bases between. Germline values: CDR1 GTSNPN, CDR2 SVGIG (reference sequence). For the CDR3, the DNA is TGTGCCTGGAGTGTAACCGGCTATGGCTACACCTTC. Translating gives CAWSVTGYGYTF.

CDR3 protein: CASSVTGAGSPLHF. In DNA, the CDR3 is TGTGCCAGCAGCGTAACAGGGGCAGGGTCACCCCTCCACTTT. The chain links TRBV9 to TRBJ1-6; 7 bases align to TRBD1. Germline V lookup: CDR1 SGDLS, CDR2 YYNGEE. With V trimmed by 1 base and J by 10 bases, 5 bases remained unmatched. The CDR3 consists of 14 residues.

The chain uses TRBV5-1 and TRBJ2-7; the match to TRBD2 covers 13 bases. Germline CDR1 reads SGHRS; CDR2 reads YFSETQ. J was trimmed by 3 bases and V by 6 bases; bases with no gene match: 21. There are 20 residues in the CDR3. The CDR3, as DNA: TGCGCCAGCACCCCGTCGGAGAGACTAGCGGGAGGTCTCCTTCACTACGAGCAGTACTTC. Amino acid sequence: CASTPSERLAGGLLHYEQYF.

This chain connects TRBV2 to TRBJ2-3, with no clear D. Germline V CDR1 and CDR2: SNHLY, FYNNEI. Trimming took off 4 bases at V and 1 base at J, with 15 bases between the two ends. The CDR3 runs to 16 residues. The CDR3 loop is CASSAGSGPRTDTQYF. The CDR3 region has the DNA TGTGCCAGCAGTGCTGGCAGTGGGCCTCGCACAGATACGCAGTATTTT.

V usage is TRBV4-2 and J usage is TRBJ2-2, with D hard to call. Germline V gives CDR1 LGHNA, CDR2 YNFKEQ. The CDR3 totals 16 residues. V was shortened by 0 bases and J by 4 bases, with 12 bases between the two germline ends. The CDR3 DNA follows: TGTGCCAGCAGCCAAGAAGAACAGCAATTCACCGGGGAGCTGTTTTTT. Translating it yields CASSQEEQQFTGELFF.